This T cell receptor beta chain originates from a study of CD8 T cells in Susac syndrome. Study background: Patients with Susac syndrome were therapy-naive, on corticosteroids, or on intravenous immunoglobulin alone at the time that blood was drawn.

Negative isolation yielded CD8+ and CD4+ T cells; FACS enriched TEMRA cells. When the RNA was reverse transcribed, random hexamers were used with an input of about 0.45 to 1 ug. TCRdb used MiXCR to reprocess the immunoSEQ multiplex PCR reads, holding one entry per CDR3 protein. The profile shows roughly 250,000 distinct CDR3 sequences, 90% to 96% of them singletons. The CDR3 contains 14 residues. V was clipped by 2 bases and J by 5 bases, with 12 bases between them. CDR1 SGHNT and CDR2 YENEEA come from the germline V gene. Study conclusions and caveats: The CD4+ T cell repertoires from Susac syndrome exhibited no clonal expansion.

In regard to this clonotype: The antigen is undetermined.

The gene calls are TRBV11-3 and TRBJ2-5; D not resolved. The sequenced sample was CD4+ T cells from PBMCs. This clonotype originated in a human donor with Susac syndrome. The CDR3 nucleotides are TGTGCCAGCAGCTTAAGTGTGGGTTTCGAGACCCAGTACTTC. It is translated as CASSLSVGFETQYF. The full variable domain, in which reference TRBV11-3 and TRBJ2-5 provide the parts outside the CDR3, is EAGVVQSPRYKIIEKKQPVAFWCNPISGHNTLYWYLQNLGQGPELLIRYENEEAVDDSQLPKDRFSAERLKGVDSTLKIQPAELGDSAVYLCASSLSVGFETQYFGPGTRLLVL.